Below, one TCR beta chain is given with its context. Antigen unknown. Expressed TCRB transcripts were sequenced, since all the RNA that had been isolated was reverse transcribed. TCRdb keeps only in-frame clones here, not all; method: immunoSEQ multiplex PCR. The table has under 950,000 clones, roughly 17% seen once. Sorting produced populations that all topped 95% purity. V shed 4 bases and J 1 base; nucleotides not matched to a gene: 10. Germline-derived CDR1 and CDR2 are MNHNS and SASEGT. This CDR3 comprises 18 residues. The data were obtained in a study of beta chain features in type 1 diabetes. Points from the study as a whole: When cDNA is sequenced, cells with high TCR expression could be over-represented. Insertions were fewer and deletions more numerous at VDJ junctions in type 1 diabetes patients.

This clonotype was sampled from a woman aged 18-29 years in good health. The sample comprised naive CD4+ T cells from blood. The V gene is TRBV6-1, the J gene TRBJ2-7; 13 nucleotides align to TRBD2. The CDR3 loop reads CASSVRTSGGDMSYEQYF. CDR3 sequence (DNA): TGTGCCAGCAGTGTACGGACTAGCGGGGGCGATATGTCCTACGAGCAGTACTTC.